These 2 T cell receptor beta chains came from one sample sequenced in a study of blood T cell repertoires in COVID-19. Generated by immunoSEQ multiplex PCR, the TCRdb table keeps only in-frame clones and is missing some. The sample shows 150,000 to 200,000 clones, 89% of them seen only once. The source material was PBMCs or T cells enriched from blood (not recorded which). The receptor source for this set is a woman aged 40 to 50 with acute COVID-19.

This chain joins TRBV5-4 and TRBJ2-1, with 16 positions matching TRBD2. The germline CDR1 and CDR2 sequences are SGHNT and YYREEE (reference sequence). The V and J ends lost 3 bases and 3 bases, in that order; junction bases with no gene match: 6. CDR3 length equals 18 residues. In nucleotides, the CDR3 is TGTGCCAGCAGCTCGGGACTAGCGGGGGGGCTAGTCTACAATGAGCAGTTCTTC. Translation: CASSSGLAGGLVYNEQFF.

This chain uses TRBV4-3 with TRBJ2-7; 12 bases are shared with TRBD1. J gave up 5 bases and V 1 base, and 3 bases lay outside the gene matches. Germline V gives CDR1 LGHNA, CDR2 YSLEER. This CDR3 is 15 amino acids long. CDR3 sequence reads: CASSQGDRGPHEQYF. CDR3 DNA sequence: TGCGCCAGCAGCCAAGGGGACAGGGGGCCCCACGAGCAGTACTTC.